This T cell receptor (beta chain) was captured by sequencing in a study of cytotoxic CD8 clonotypes in ibrutinib-treated CLL. Produced via immunoSEQ multiplex PCR; TCRdb's table is partial and in-frame only. Here the sample spans some 50,000 clones, about two thirds being singletons. The CDR3 contains 16 residues. Germline-derived CDR1 and CDR2 are LNHNV and YYDKDF (reference sequence). V was pared by 2 bases and J by 6 bases, with 7 bases of the junction left unmatched. The sample in question was PBMCs, obtained after 12 months of ibrutinib treatment. The receptor's source is a human donor with chronic lymphocytic leukemia. The V call is TRBV15, the J call TRBJ2-3; 11 nucleotides match TRBD2. The CDR3 loop reads CATSRYSGGAPDTQYF. In nucleotides, the CDR3 is TGTGCCACCAGCAGATATAGCGGGGGGGCCCCGGATACGCAGTATTTT.